The entry that follows covers one T cell receptor beta chain sequence. In the original analysis: Reference gene primer amplification gave nucleated cell count estimates. Repertoires were generated with immunoSEQ multiplex PCR, while TCRdb's copy carries only in-frame clones and drops some. V and J calls plus clone size are reproduced from that table; the DNA served to infer D and trimming. The sample includes a few hundred thousand clones, approximately 89% seen only once; the top ten take 1.7%. The data originate from a study of blood T cell repertoires in COVID-19. V was pared by 3 bases and J by 2 bases, with 8 bases between. The germline V gene encodes CDR1 GTSNPN and CDR2 SVGIG (reference sequence). CDR3 length: 14 amino acids.

Sequencing used PBMCs or T cells enriched from blood (not recorded which). The receptor was derived from a woman between 25 and 40 years old who had recovered from COVID-19. The gene calls are TRBV30 and TRBJ1-6, with D tentatively TRBD1 (5 bases). CDR3 DNA sequence: TGTGCCTGGAGGGGGGGTGCCTATAATTCACCCCTCCACTTT. It yields the protein CAWRGGAYNSPLHF.